The clone carrying this T cell receptor (beta chain) was detected a few times. Its antigen is undetermined. Trimming removed 4 bases at V and 6 bases at J, with 6 bases between. This CDR3 spans 10 amino acids. The germline V gene encodes CDR1 SQVTM and CDR2 ANQGSEA. The source of the sample is a study of CD8+ T cells in alopecia areata. Peripheral blood and lesional scalp punch biopsies came from alopecia areata patients. The sequencing template was cDNA reverse transcribed from extracted RNA. Sequenced by immunoSEQ multiplex PCR; TCRdb stores in-frame clones only, minus some. The sample holds about 30,000 clones, roughly 58% seen once. Study results and caveats: Scalp samples also yield sequences of resident alphabeta T cells from normal skin. Sharing of TCR sequences between patients (possibly for HLA-related reasons) was less clear than in mice.

The receptor was isolated from a human donor with alopecia areata. This chain uses TRBV29-1 with TRBJ1-2, with D unclear. Sequencing was carried out using NKG2D-high CD8+ T cells sorted from blood. The CDR3 DNA reads TGCAGCGTTGCCGCCGATGGCTACACCTTC. Encoded protein: CSVAADGYTF. Variable domain in full (rest from reference TRBV29-1 and TRBJ1-2): SAVISQKPSRDICQRGTSLTIQCQVDSQVTMMFWYRQQPGQSLTLIATANQGSEATYESGFVIDKFPISRPNLTFSTLTVSNMSPEDSSIYLCSVAADGYTFGSGTRLTVV.